This T cell receptor beta chain was identified in a study of blood T cells in healthy people across ages. Total RNA extracted from each sample amounted to at least 5 micrograms. Combining a sample-barcoded 5' primer with a J-beta primer mix, a second PCR ran for 7 to 11 cycles. TCRdb analysed the 5' RACE reads with MiXCR anew, one entry per CDR3 protein. The table shows some 780,000 distinct CDR3 sequences, with 45% to 70% occurring only once. Per germline, CDR1 DFQATT and CDR2 SNEGSKA (reference sequence). The CDR3 totals 14 residues. V was shortened by 6 bases and J by 2 bases, with 15 bases between the two germline ends.

This clonotype was sampled from a man aged 35-49 years in good health. The sample was blood. The chain recombines TRBV20-1 with TRBJ2-3; D is ambiguous. Here the CDR3 reads CSAPLKFNTDTQYF. The CDR3, as DNA: TGCAGTGCCCCCCTAAAGTTCAACACAGATACGCAGTATTTT.